This TCR beta chain was retrieved from a study of T cell responses to AZD1222 COVID-19 vaccine. Per germline, CDR1 MGHRA and CDR2 YSYEKL. The CDR3 spans 13 residues. The V and J ends lost 4 bases and 8 bases respectively, with 11 bases between them. Method: immunoSEQ multiplex PCR; TCRdb's copy keeps in-frame clones and lacks some. The data hold under 170,000 clones, with more than 90% observed a single time. This specimen consisted of peripheral blood, obtained 28 days after the second AZD1222 dose. This TCR was recovered from an adult who received the AZD1222 COVID-19 vaccine. The chain employs TRBV4-1 and TRBJ1-4; weak D call: TRBD1 (5 bases). CDR3 DNA: TGCGCCAGCAGCCGTGGGACTGGAGAAAAACTGTTTTTT. Translation gives CASSRGTGEKLFF.